These T cell receptor beta chains were read from a single sample in a study of T-cell memory formation after mild COVID-19. TCRdb itself ran the 5' RACE reads through MiXCR, one entry per CDR3 protein. The repertoire includes roughly 200,000 distinct CDR3 sequences, over 9.5% of them detected once, and 3.5% sits in the top ten. The sequenced material came from PBMCs or a T cell subset sorted from them (not recorded which). The receptors stem from a man between 18 and 35 years old who had mild COVID-19 (a few samples of this study predate the infection). Cell type and time point are not known. Both conserved end residues are part of each CDR3. The D gene is left open where the match is weak. For some rows the clone size is stated as once, few or many, or as a class when expanded; others skip it.

TRBJ2-2 | TRBV5-8 | TRBD1 | few | TGTGCCAGCAGCTTGGGCACAGGGGACACCGGGGAGCTGTTTTTT | CASSLGTGDTGELFF
TRBJ1-4 | TRBV20-1 | - | - | TGCAGTGCTAGACAGGTTACAACTAATGAAAAACTGTTTTTT | CSARQVTTNEKLFF
TRBJ2-7 | TRBV27 | - | few | TGTGCCAGCAGTTTAAAGGGTTTCGGATACGAGCAGTACTTC | CASSLKGFGYEQYF
TRBJ1-2 | TRBV4-3 | - | - | TGCGCCAGCAGCCAGACACGATCCCTCCTCTATGGCTACACCTTC | CASSQTRSLLYGYTF
TRBJ1-6 | TRBV28 | - | - | TGTGCCAGCAGACAGGAGCATTCACCCCTCCACTTT | CASRQEHSPLHF
TRBJ2-3 | TRBV5-1 | TRBD2 | few | TGCGCCAGCAGCCGGGGGGTGGATACGCAGTATTTT | CASSRGVDTQYF
TRBJ1-2 | TRBV4-1 | - | - | TGCGCCAGCAGCCAAGCAGATGGCTACACCTTC | CASSQADGYTF
TRBJ2-5 | TRBV5-1 | TRBD1 | few | TGCGCCAGCAGCACCCAAAGACAGGGGATGGAGACCCAGTACTTC | CASSTQRQGMETQYF
TRBJ2-5 | TRBV5-1 | - | many | TGCGCCAGCAGCTTGGACACCCCGGAGACCCAGTACTTC | CASSLDTPETQYF
TRBJ1-4 | TRBV20-1 | - | few | TGCAGTGCCCCAGGGCAGGGGCGTGAAAAACTGTTTTTT | CSAPGQGREKLFF
TRBJ2-3 | TRBV5-1 | TRBD2 | many | TGCGCCAGCAGCTTCGGGACTAGCGGATCCACAGATACGCAGTATTTT | CASSFGTSGSTDTQYF
TRBJ2-5 | TRBV6-5 | TRBD2 | many | TGTGCCAGCAGTTACTCGAGCGGGATCCAAGAGACCCAGTACTTC | CASSYSSGIQETQYF
TRBJ1-4 | TRBV9 | - | few | TGTGCCAGCAGCGTAGCCGGGACACCCGAAGAAAAACTGTTTTTT | CASSVAGTPEEKLFF
TRBJ1-6 | TRBV10-3 | TRBD1 | - | TGTGCCATCCGGACAGGGGGCGAATCACCCCTCCACTTT | CAIRTGGESPLHF
TRBJ1-5 | TRBV4-3 | TRBD1 | few | TGCGCCAGCAGCCAAGATTGGCGACAGGGTGATCAGCCCCAGCATTTT | CASSQDWRQGDQPQHF
TRBJ1-5 | TRBV12-3/TRBV12-4 | - | many | TGTGCCAGCAGTTCATTGGTCGATCAGCCCCAGCATTTT | CASSSLVDQPQHF
TRBJ2-5 | TRBV6-2/TRBV6-3 | - | - | TGTGCCAGCAGTTACATTCCCAGGGAGACCCAGTACTTC | CASSYIPRETQYF
TRBJ2-3 | TRBV7-2 | TRBD1 | - | TGTGCCAGCAGCTTAATGGGCTCCGGGACAGCCCCAGATACGCAGTATTTT | CASSLMGSGTAPDTQYF
TRBJ2-3 | TRBV29-1 | TRBD2 | few | TGCAGCGTTGTACTAGCGGGGGGAGATACGCAGTATTTT | CSVVLAGGDTQYF
TRBJ2-4 | TRBV4-3 | - | few | TGCGCCAGCAGCCAAGAGCACAGTTTGGCCAAAAACATTCAGTACTTC | CASSQEHSLAKNIQYF
TRBJ1-5 | TRBV7-9 | - | - | TGTGCCAGCAGCTTAACCGGGTCCGTTTCCCAGCCCCAGCATTTT | CASSLTGSVSQPQHF
TRBJ1-2 | TRBV3-1 | - | - | TGTGCCAGCAGCCCAAGCGAGGGCTATGGCTACACCTTC | CASSPSEGYGYTF
TRBJ1-5 | TRBV7-9 | - | few | TGTGCCAGCAGCTCCATGGGGGATGGGGGAACCGATCAGCCCCAGCATTTT | CASSSMGDGGTDQPQHF
TRBJ1-5 | TRBV10-3 | - | - | TGTGCCATCAGTGGGGGGCAAAATCAGCCCCAGCATTTT | CAISGGQNQPQHF
TRBJ2-7 | TRBV6-5 | - | - | TGTGCCAGCAGGGGGGGGACATACGAGCAGTACTTC | CASRGGTYEQYF
TRBJ1-2 | TRBV6-5 | TRBD1 | few | TGTGCCAGCAGTTTTAGGACAGGGAGTGTGGTTAACTATGGCTACACCTTC | CASSFRTGSVVNYGYTF